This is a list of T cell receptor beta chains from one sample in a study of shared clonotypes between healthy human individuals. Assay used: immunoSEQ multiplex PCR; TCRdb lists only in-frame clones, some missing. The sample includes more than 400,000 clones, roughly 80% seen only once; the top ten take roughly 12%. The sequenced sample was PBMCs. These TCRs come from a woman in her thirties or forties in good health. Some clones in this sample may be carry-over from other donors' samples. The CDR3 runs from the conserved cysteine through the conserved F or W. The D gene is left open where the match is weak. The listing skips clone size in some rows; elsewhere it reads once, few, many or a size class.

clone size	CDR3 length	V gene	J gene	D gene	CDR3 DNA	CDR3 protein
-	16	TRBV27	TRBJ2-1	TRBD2	TGTGCCAGCAGTTTAAGGGTGGGGACTAGCGGGAGTGAGCAGTTCTTC	CASSLRVGTSGSEQFF
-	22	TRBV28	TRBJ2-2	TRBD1	TGTGCCAGCAGTTCGCGATCCGGGCCAGGGGGACGAGTACTAGGCCCCACCGGGGAGCTGTTTTTT	CASSSRSGPGGRVLGPTGELFF
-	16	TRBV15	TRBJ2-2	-	TGTGCCACCAGCAGAGCAGGACGGACTAACACCGGGGAGCTGTTTTTT	CATSRAGRTNTGELFF
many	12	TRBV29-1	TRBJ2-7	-	TGCAGCGTTGTTCAGGAGTCCTACGAGCAGTACTTC	CSVVQESYEQYF
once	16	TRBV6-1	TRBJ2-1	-	TGTGCCAGCAGTGAAAGGCCAGCCCGGTTGGCACTTGAGCAGTTCTTC	CASSERPARLALEQFF
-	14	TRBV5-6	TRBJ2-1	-	TGTGCCAGCAGCTTGGCGAGCTCCTACAATGAGCAGTTCTTC	CASSLASSYNEQFF
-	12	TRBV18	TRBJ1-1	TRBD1	TGTGCCAGCTCTCCAGGACAGGGAGGGTCTTTCTTT	CASSPGQGGSFF
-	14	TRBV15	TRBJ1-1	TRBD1	TGTGCCACCAGCAGAGACTTACAGGGGGCTGAAGCTTTCTTT	CATSRDLQGAEAFF
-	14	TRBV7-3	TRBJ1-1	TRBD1	TGTGCCAGCAGCCCCCACCCGGACAGGAGTGAAGCTTTCTTT	CASSPHPDRSEAFF
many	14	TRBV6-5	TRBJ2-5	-	TGTGCCAGCAGCCGACGGCCGCTTTTGGAGACCCAGTACTTC	CASSRRPLLETQYF
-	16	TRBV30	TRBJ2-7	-	TGTGCCTGGAGGGGTGTTGACCGCGGCGGCGGTGACGAGCAGTACTTC	CAWRGVDRGGGDEQYF
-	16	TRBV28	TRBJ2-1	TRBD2	TGTGCCAGCAGCCCCCCTCGACTAGCGGCCTACAATGAGCAGTTCTTC	CASSPPRLAAYNEQFF
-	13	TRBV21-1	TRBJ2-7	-	TGTGCCAGCAGCAAAGCGCCACCCTACGAGCAGTACTTC	CASSKAPPYEQYF
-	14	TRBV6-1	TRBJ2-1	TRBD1	TGTGCCACTACTGACAGGGCCTCCTACAATGAGCAGTTCTTC	CATTDRASYNEQFF
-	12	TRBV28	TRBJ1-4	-	TGTGCCAGCACAGTAAATAATGAAAAACTGTTTTTT	CASTVNNEKLFF
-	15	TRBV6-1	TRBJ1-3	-	TGTGCCAGCAGTGTCGCACAGGCCCCTGGAAACACCATATATTTT	CASSVAQAPGNTIYF
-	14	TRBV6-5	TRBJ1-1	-	TGTGCCAGCAAGTTCCGGGATGTGAACACTGAAGCTTTCTTT	CASKFRDVNTEAFF
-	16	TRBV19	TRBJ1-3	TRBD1	TGTGCCAGTAGTCCCCGATGGGGACAGGGTGAGAACACCATATATTTT	CASSPRWGQGENTIYF
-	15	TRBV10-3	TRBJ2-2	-	TGTGCCATCACCCCCGGCCTAGCCGGAACCGGGGAGCTGTTTTTT	CAITPGLAGTGELFF
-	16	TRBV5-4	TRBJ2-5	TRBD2	TGTGCCAGCAGCTCTGGACTAGCGGGAGCCCTAGAGACCCAGTACTTC	CASSSGLAGALETQYF
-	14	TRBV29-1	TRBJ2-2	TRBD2	TGCAGCGGCTTAGCGGGGGGGAACACCGGGGAGCTGTTTTTT	CSGLAGGNTGELFF
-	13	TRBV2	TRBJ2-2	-	TGTGCCAGCAGTGCCCAGCTCACCGGGGAGCTGTTTTTT	CASSAQLTGELFF
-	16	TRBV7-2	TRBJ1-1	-	TGTGCCAGCAGCTTAGCTCAAAACTGGGGAGGCACTGAAGCTTTCTTT	CASSLAQNWGGTEAFF
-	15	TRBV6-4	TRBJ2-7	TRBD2	TGTGCCAGCAGTTATTCGCCTAGCGGGAACTACGAGCAGTACTTC	CASSYSPSGNYEQYF
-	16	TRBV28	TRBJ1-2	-	TGTGCCAGCAGCCCCCCCTTTGGGGGACCGAACTATGGCTACACCTTC	CASSPPFGGPNYGYTF
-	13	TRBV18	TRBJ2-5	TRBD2	TGTGCCAGCTCACCTAGCGGGAGGGAGACCCAGTACTTC	CASSPSGRETQYF
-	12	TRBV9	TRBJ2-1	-	TGTGCCAGCAGCGCCCAATACAATGAGCAGTTCTTC	CASSAQYNEQFF
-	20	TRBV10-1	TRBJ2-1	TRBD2	TGCGCCAGCAGTTTCCCCTCGGGTGGAGCGGGAGGGCACCCCTACAATGAGCAGTTCTTC	CASSFPSGGAGGHPYNEQFF
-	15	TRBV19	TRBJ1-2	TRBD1	TGTGCCAGTGGTGTGACAGGGGGAAGACGGAATGGCTACACCTTC	CASGVTGGRRNGYTF
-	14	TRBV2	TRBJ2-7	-	TGTGCCAGCAGTGAAACGGCCCTAATTTACGAGCAGTACTTC	CASSETALIYEQYF
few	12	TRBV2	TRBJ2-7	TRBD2	TGTGCCAGCAGAGGACTAGCCTACGAGCAGTACTTC	CASRGLAYEQYF
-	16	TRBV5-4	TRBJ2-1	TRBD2	TGTGCCAGCAGCACCCAGAGCGGGAGACACTACAATGAGCAGTTCTTC	CASSTQSGRHYNEQFF
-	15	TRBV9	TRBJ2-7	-	TGTGCCAGCAGCTACGGGACTTCCGGACTGTACGAGCAGTACTTC	CASSYGTSGLYEQYF
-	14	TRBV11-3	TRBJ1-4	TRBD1	TGTGCCAGCGCCCCGGGACAGGGAAACGAAAAACTGTTTTTT	CASAPGQGNEKLFF
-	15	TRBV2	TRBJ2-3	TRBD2	TGTGCCAGCAGTGAACGGCGGGGGAGGACGGATACGCAGTATTTT	CASSERRGRTDTQYF
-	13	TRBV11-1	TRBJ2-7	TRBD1	TGTGCCAGCAGCCAGGGACAGAACTACGAGCAGTACTTC	CASSQGQNYEQYF
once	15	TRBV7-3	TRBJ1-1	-	TGTGCCAGCAGCTTAACCCCCACAGGGAGGGCTGAAGCTTTCTTT	CASSLTPTGRAEAFF
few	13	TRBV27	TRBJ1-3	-	TGTGCCAGCAGTTTGCGCTCTGGAAACACCATATATTTT	CASSLRSGNTIYF
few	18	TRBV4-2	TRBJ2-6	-	TGTGCCAGCAGCCAAGATCTCCAGGGAGGTTCTGGGGCCAACGTCCTGACTTTC	CASSQDLQGGSGANVLTF
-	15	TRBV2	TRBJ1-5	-	TGTGCCAGCAGTGAAGACAGTTATAGCAATCAGCCCCAGCATTTT	CASSEDSYSNQPQHF
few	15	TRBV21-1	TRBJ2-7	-	TGTGCCAGCAGCAAAAGACAGGGGAATTTCTACGAGCAGTACTTC	CASSKRQGNFYEQYF
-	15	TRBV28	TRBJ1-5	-	TGTGCCAGCAGCCCCCAGGGAGGGTACAATCAGCCCCAGCATTTT	CASSPQGGYNQPQHF
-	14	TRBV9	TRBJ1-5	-	TGTGCCAGCAGCGTAGGCAGGGTAAGTCAGCCCCAGCATTTT	CASSVGRVSQPQHF
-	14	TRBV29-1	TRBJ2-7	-	TGCAGCGTTGAACGTAATGAGGGACGCTTGGAGCAGTACTTC	CSVERNEGRLEQYF
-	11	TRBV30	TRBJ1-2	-	TGTGCCTGGAGCCTAGGAGGGGACTACACCTTC	CAWSLGGDYTF
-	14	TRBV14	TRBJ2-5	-	TGTGCCAGCAGCCAGGAAGGGAGTTATGAGACCCAGTACTTC	CASSQEGSYETQYF
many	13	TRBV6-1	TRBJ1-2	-	TGTGCCAGCAGTGAGGGACCTTGGGGTGGCTACACCTTC	CASSEGPWGGYTF
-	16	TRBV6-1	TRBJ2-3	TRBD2	TGTGCCAGCAGTGAGTCGGCGGGAGGGCCCACAGATACGCAGTATTTT	CASSESAGGPTDTQYF
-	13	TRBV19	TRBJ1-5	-	TGTGCCAGTAGTCCCGACAGGAATCAGCCCCAGCATTTT	CASSPDRNQPQHF
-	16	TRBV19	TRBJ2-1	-	TGTGCCAGTAGTCGACGGGTGTCTCGGATGACAAATGAGCAGTTCTTC	CASSRRVSRMTNEQFF
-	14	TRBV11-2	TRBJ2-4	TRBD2	TGTGCCAGCAAGCATAGCGGGATGGAAAACATTCAGTACTTC	CASKHSGMENIQYF
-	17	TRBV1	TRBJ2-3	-	TGCACCAGCAGCCAAGACCCGACAGGGATAAGCACAGATACGCAGTATTTT	CTSSQDPTGISTDTQYF
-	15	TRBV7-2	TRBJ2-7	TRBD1	TGTGCCAGCAGCTCCTCGACAGGGAGCTCCTACGAGCAGTACTTC	CASSSSTGSSYEQYF
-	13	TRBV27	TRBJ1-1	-	TGTGCCAGTAGGGACCTGGGCCTTGGCGTAGCTTTCTTT	CASRDLGLGVAFF
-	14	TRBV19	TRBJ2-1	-	TGTGCCAGTAGTACCCACCAGCGGTACAATGAGCAGTTCTTC	CASSTHQRYNEQFF
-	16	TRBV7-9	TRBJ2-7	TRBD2	TGTGCCAGCAGCTTAGCCTCGGGACTAGCGGGAGGAGAGCAGTACTTC	CASSLASGLAGGEQYF
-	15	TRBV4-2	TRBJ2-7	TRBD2	TGTACCAGCAGCCTAGCGGGAGTATTAGTGTACGAGCAGTACTTC	CTSSLAGVLVYEQYF
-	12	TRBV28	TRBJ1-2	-	TGTGCCAGCAGTTTAAGGGGCTACGGCTACACCTTC	CASSLRGYGYTF
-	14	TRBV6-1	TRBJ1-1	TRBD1	TGTGCCAGCAGTGGACAGGGGGTTGTTACTGAAGCTTTCTTT	CASSGQGVVTEAFF